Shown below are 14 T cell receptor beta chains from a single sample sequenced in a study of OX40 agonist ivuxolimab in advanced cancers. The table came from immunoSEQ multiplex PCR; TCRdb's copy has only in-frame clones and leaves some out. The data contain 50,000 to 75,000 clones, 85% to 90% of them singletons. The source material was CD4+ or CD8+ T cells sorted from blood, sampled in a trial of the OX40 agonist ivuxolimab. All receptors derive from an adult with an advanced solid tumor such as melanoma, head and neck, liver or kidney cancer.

CDR3 residues: CASSSSGATYEQYF. CDR3 nucleotide sequence: TGTGCCAGCAGTTCTAGCGGAGCCACCTACGAGCAGTACTTC. The rearrangement joins TRBV28 to TRBJ2-7, with 7 nucleotides matching TRBD2. Germline lookup yields CDR1 MDHEN and CDR2 SYDVKM. The CDR3 covers 14 residues. V trimming: 4 bases; J trimming: 2 bases; junction bases outside the gene matches: 5. The whole variable domain, filled in from reference TRBV28 and TRBJ2-7, reads DVKVTQSSRYLVKRTGEKVFLECVQDMDHENMFWYRQDPGLGLRLIYFSYDVKMKEKGDIPEGYSVSREKKERFSLILESASTNQTSMYLCASSSSGATYEQYFGPGTRLTVT.

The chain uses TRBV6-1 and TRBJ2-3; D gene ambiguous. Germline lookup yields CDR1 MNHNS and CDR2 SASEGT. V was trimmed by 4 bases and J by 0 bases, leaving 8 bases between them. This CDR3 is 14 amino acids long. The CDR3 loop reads CASSARSSTDTQYF. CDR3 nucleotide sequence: TGTGCCAGCAGTGCTAGATCTAGCACAGATACGCAGTATTTT.

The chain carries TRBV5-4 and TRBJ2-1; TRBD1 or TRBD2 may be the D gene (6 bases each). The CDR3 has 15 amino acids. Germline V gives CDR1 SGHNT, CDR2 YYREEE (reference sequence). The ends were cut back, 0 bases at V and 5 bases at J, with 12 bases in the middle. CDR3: CASSLAGASNNEQFF. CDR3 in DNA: TGTGCCAGCAGCTTGGCGGGGGCTAGTAACAATGAGCAGTTCTTC.

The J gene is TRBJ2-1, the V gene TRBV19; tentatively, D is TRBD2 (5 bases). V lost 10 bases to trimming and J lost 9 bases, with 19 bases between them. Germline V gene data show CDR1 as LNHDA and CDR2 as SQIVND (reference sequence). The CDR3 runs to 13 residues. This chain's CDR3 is CATIEGHSREQFF. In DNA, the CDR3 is TGTGCCACCATTGAGGGCCATTCGCGTGAGCAGTTCTTC.

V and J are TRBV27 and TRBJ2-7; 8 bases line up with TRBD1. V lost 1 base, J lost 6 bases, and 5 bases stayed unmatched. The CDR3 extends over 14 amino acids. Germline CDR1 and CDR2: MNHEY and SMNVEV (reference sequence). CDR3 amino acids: CASSLFWGQAEQYF. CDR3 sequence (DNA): TGTGCCAGCAGTTTATTTTGGGGACAGGCCGAGCAGTACTTC.

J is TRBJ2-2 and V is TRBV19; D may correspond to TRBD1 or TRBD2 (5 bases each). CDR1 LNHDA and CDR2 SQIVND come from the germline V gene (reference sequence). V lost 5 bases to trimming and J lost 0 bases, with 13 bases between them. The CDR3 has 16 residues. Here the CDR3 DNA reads TGTGCCAGTAGTGTAACCGGGGCCGCGAACACCGGGGAGCTGTTTTTT. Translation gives CASSVTGAANTGELFF.

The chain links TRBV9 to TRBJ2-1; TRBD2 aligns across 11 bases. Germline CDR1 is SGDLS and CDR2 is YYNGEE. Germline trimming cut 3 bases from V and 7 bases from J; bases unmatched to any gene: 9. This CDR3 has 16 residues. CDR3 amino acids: CASSALSSGGHNEQFF. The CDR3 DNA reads TGTGCCAGCAGCGCCCTCTCTAGCGGGGGGCATAATGAGCAGTTCTTC.

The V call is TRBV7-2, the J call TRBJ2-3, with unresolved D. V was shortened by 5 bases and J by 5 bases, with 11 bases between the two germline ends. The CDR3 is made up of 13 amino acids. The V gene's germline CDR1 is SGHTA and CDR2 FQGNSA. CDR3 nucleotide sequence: TGTGCCAGCAGCACTGACCGCTTAGATACGCAGTATTTT. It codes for CASSTDRLDTQYF.

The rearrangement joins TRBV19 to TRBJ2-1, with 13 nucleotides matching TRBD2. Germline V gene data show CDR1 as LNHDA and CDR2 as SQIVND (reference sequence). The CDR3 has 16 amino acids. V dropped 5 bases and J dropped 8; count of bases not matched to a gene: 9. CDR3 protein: CASSPLGLAGVHEQFF. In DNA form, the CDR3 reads TGTGCCAGTAGTCCCTTAGGACTAGCGGGAGTCCATGAGCAGTTCTTC.

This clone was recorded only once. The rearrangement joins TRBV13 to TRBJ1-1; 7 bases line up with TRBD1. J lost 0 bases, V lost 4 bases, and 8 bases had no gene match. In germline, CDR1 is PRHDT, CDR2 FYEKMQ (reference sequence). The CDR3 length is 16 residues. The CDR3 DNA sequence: TGTGCCAGCAGCTGGGGACAGTGGGGCATGAACACTGAAGCTTTCTTT. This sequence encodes CASSWGQWGMNTEAFF.

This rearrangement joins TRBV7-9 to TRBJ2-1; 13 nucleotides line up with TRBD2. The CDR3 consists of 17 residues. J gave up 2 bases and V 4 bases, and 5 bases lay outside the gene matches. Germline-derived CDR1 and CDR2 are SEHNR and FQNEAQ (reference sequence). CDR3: CASSSGLAGSTYNEQFF. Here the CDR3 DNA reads TGTGCCAGCAGCTCGGGACTAGCGGGAAGCACCTACAATGAGCAGTTCTTC.

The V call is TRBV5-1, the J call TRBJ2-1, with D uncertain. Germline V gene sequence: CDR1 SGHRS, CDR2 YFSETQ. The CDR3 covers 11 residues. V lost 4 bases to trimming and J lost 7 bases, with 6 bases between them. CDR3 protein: CASSLDNEQFF. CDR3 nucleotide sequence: TGCGCCAGCAGCCTTGATAATGAGCAGTTCTTC.

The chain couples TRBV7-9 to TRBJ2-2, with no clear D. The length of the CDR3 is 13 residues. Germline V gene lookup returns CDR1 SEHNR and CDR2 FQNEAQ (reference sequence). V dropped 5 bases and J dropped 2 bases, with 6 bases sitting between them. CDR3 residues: CASSRDNTGELFF. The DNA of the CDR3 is TGTGCCAGCAGCCGTGATAACACCGGGGAGCTGTTTTTT.

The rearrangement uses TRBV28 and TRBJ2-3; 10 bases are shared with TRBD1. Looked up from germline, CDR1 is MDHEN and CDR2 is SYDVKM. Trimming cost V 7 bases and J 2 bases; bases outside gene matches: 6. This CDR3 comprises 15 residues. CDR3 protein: CASNMDRGNTDTQYF. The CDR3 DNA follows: TGTGCCAGCAATATGGACAGGGGGAACACAGATACGCAGTATTTT. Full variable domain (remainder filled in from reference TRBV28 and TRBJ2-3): DVKVTQSSRYLVKRTGEKVFLECVQDMDHENMFWYRQDPGLGLRLIYFSYDVKMKEKGDIPEGYSVSREKKERFSLILESASTNQTSMYLCASNMDRGNTDTQYFGPGTRLTVL.